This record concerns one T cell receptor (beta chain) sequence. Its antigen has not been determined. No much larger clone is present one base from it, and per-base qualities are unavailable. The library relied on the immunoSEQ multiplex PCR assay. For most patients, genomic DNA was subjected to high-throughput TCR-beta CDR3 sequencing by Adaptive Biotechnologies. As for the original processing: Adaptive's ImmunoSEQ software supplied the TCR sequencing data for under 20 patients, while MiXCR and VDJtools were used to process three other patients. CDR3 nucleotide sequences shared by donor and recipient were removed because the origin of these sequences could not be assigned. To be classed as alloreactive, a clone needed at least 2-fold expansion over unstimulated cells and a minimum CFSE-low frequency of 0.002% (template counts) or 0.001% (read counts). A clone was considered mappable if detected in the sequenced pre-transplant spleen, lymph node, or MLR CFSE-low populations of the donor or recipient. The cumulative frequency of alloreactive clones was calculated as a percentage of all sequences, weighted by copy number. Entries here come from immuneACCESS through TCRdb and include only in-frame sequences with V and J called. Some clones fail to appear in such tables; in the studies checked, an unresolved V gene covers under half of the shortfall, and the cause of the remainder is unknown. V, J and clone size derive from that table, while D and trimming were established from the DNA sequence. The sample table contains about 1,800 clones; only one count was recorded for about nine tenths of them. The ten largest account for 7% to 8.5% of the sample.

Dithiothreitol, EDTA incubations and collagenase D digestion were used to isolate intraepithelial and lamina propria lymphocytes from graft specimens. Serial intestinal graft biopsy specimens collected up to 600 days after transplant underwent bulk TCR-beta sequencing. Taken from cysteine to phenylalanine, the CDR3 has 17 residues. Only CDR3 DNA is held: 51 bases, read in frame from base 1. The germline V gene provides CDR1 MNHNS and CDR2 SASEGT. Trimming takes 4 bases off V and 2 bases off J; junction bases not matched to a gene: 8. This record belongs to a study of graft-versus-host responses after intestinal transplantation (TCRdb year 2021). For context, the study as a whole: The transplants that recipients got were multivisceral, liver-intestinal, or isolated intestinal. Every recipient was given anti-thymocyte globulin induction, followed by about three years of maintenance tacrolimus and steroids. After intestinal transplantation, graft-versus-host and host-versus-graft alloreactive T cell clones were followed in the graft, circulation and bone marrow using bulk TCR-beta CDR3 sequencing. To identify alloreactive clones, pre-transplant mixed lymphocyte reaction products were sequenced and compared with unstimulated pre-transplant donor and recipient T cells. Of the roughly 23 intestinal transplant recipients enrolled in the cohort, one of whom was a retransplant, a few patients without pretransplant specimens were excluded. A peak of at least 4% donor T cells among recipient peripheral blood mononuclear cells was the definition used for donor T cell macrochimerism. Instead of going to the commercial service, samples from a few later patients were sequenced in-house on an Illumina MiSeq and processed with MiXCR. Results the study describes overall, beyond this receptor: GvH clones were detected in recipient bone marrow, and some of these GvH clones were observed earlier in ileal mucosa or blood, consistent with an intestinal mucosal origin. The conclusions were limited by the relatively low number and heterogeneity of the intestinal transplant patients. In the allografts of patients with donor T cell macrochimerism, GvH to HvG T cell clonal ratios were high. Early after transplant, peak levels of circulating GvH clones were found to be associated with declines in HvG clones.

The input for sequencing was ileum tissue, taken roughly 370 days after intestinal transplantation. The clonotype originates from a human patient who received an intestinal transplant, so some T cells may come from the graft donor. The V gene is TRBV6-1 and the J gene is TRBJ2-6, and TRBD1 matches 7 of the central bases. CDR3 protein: CASSGTGEQTGANVLTF. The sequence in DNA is TGTGCCAGCAGTGGAACAGGGGAACAAACTGGGGCCAACGTCCTGACTTTC.